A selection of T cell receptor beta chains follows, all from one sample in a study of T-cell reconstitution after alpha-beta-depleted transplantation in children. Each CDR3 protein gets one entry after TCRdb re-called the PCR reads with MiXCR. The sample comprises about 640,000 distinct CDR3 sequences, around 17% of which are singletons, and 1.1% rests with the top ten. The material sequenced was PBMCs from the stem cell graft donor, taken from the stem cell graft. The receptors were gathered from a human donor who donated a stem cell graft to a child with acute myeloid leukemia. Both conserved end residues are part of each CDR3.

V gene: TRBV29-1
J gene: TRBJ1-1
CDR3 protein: CSVEQWDSTEAFF

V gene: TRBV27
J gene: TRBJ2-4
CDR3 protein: CASSPAGVKNIQYF

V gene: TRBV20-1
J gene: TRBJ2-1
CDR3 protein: CSGSPFTGSYNEQFF

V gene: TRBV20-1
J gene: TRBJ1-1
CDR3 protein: CSAGDRDDTEAFF

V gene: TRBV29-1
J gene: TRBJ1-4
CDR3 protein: CSVAWRAGGNEKLFF

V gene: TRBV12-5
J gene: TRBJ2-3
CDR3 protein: CASVPGTGADTQYF

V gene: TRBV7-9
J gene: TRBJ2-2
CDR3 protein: CASSFLDSLGLFF

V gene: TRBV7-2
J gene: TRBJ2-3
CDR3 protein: CASSPFTSTDTQYF

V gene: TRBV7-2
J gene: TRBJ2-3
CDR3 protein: CASRRGSTDTQYF

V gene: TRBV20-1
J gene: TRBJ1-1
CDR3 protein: CSARGEGANTEAFF

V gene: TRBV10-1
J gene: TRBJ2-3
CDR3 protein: CASSESEGAGDTQYF

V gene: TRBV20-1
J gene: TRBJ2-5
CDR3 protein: CSAGLAGLQETQYF

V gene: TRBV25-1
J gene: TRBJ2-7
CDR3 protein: CASSGTYEQYF

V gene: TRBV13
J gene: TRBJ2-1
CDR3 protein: CASSSRTSGGEGNEQFF

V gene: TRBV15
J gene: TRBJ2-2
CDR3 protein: CATSRGTGELFF

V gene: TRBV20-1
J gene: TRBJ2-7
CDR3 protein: CSARPPFGSSYEQYF

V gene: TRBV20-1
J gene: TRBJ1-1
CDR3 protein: CSARPSTEAFF

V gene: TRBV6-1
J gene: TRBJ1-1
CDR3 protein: CASSEQGVVTEAFF

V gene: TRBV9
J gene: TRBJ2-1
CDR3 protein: CASSVQGQDNEQFF

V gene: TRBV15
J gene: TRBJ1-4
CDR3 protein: CATSRDLRNLGEKLFF

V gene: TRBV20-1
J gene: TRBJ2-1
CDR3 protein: CSVQLAGGPFEQFF

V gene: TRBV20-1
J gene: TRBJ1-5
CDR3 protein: CSAALGNQPQHF

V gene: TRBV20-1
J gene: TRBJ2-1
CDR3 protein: CSATSYHEQFF

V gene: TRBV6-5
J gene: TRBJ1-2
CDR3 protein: CASSYSGAPGYTF

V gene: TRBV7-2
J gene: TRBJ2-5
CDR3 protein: CASSLNGGRFQETQYF

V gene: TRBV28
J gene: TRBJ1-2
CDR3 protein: CASSPLGEAPYGYTF

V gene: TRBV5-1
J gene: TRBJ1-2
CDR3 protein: CASSRRQGAVDYGYTF

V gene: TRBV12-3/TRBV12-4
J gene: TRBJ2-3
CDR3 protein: CASSLADTLSGVLRTDTQYF

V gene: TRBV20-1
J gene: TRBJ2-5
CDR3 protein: CSAWVRATYQETQYF

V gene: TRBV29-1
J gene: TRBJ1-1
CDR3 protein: CSQGRTEAFF

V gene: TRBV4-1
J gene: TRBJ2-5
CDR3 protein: CASSQLWASGGLETQYF

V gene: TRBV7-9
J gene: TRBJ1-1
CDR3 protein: CASSTRTGRGNTEAFF

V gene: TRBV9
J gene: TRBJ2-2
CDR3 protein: CASRRTSGNTGELFF

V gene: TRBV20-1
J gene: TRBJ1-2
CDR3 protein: CSASKGENYGYTF

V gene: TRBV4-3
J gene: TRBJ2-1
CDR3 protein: CASSHPTESGNEQFF

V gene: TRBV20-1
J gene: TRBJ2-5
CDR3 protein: CCARGLAGESYQETQYF

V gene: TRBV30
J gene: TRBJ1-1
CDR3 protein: CAWSGIRTEAFF

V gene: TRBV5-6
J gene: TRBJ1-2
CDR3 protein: CASSLGQKPYGYTF

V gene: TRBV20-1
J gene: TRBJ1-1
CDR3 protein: CSAREPENTEAFF

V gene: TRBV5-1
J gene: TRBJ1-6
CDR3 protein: CASSLGQINSPLHF

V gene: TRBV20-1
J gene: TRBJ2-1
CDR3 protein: CSARGGTKLYNEQFF

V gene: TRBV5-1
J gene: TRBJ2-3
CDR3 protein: CASSFTSGGASDTQYF

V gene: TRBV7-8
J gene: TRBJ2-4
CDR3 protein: CASSPAPSVVKNIQYF

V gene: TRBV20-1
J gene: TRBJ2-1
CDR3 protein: CSASPWRYSYNEQFF

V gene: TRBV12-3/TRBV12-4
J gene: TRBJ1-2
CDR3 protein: CASRISTEPHGYTF

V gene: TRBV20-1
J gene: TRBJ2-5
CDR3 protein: CSARTTGETQYF

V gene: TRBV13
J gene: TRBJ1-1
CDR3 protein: CASSLGWAPMNTEAFF

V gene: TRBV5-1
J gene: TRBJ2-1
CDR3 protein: CASSLDKPRRDEQFF

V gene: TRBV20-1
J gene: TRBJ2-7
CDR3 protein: CSAREKSVQQYF

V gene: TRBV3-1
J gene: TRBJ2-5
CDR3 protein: CASSQELAGAVSETQYF

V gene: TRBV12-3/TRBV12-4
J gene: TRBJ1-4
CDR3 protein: CASLGLEGEKLFF

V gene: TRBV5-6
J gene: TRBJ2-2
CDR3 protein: CASSLGHGITGELFF

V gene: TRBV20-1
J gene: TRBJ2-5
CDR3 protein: CSAKIQGRVETQYF

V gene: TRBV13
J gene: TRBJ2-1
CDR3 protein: CASSLGRDVGYNERFF

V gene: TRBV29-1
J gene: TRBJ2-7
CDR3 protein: CSAGTPTYEQYF

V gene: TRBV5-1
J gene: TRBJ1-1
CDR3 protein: CASSPGLSLAEAFF

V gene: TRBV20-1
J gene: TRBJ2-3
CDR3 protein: CSARGERGHTDTQYF

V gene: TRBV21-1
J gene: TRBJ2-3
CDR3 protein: CASSKERGRRTDTQYF

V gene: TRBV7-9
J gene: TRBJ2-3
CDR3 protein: CASSSHTTDTQYF

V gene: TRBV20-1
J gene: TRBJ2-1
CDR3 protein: CSARDRRRGSSYNEQFF